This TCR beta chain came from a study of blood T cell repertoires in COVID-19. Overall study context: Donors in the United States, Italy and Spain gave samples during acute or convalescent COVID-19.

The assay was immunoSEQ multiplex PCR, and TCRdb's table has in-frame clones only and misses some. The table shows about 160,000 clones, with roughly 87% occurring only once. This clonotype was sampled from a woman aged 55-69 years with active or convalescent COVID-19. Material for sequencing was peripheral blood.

The CDR3 coding sequence is TGTGCCAGCAGCCAACCCAACAGTAACACTGAAGCTTTCTTT. This sequence encodes CASSQPNSNTEAFF. The rearrangement joins TRBV3-1 (or the pseudogene TRBV3-2) to TRBJ1-1, with D uncertain. Per the germline V gene, CDR1 is LGHDT and CDR2 is YNNKEL (reference sequence). Trimming removed 2 bases at V and 2 bases at J, with 9 bases between. The CDR3 runs to 14 residues.